A single sample gave rise to the 20 T cell receptor beta chains below, sequenced in a study of cytomegalovirus exposure and HLA in healthy donors (dated by TCRdb to about 2017). Preparation of the library involved the immunoSEQ multiplex PCR assay. The multiplex PCR relied on a mix of 60 forward primers for TCR Vbeta segments and 13 reverse primers for TCR Jbeta segments. TCRdb re-hosts the immuneACCESS table, in-frame sequences only. Its copies lack some clones; in the studies checked, an unresolved V gene accounts for under half of them, and the cause for the rest is not known. The sample profile shows 150,000 to 200,000 clones; nearly 80% of them were found once. The ten largest make up 13% to 15% of the sample. Sequencing was done on a sample of PBMCs. All receptors derive from a woman aged 40 to 50 in good health and CMV-seronegative.

The V gene is TRBV28, the J gene TRBJ1-2; TRBD1 is a possible D gene (5 bases). The CDR3 runs to 11 residues. Germline CDR1 and CDR2: MDHEN and SYDVKM. The V end was cut by 8 bases, the J end by 8 bases, with 12 bases between. In nucleotides, the CDR3 is TGTGCCAGCGGGGGGGATTCGGGCTACACCTTC. Protein sequence: CASGGDSGYTF.

The rearrangement uses TRBV7-3 and TRBJ2-7; 8 bases map to TRBD2. Germline CDR1 is SGHTA and CDR2 is FQGTGA. CDR3 length: 16 amino acids. The ends lost 5 bases at V and 2 bases at J; junction bases unmatched: 11. The CDR3 loop is CASSPGRGRGTYEQYF. In DNA, the CDR3 is TGTGCCAGCAGCCCCGGGAGGGGAAGGGGAACCTACGAGCAGTACTTC.

The chain recombines TRBV7-6 with TRBJ1-2, with 9 nucleotides matching TRBD1. The CDR3 length is 13 residues. Unmatched junction bases numbered 10, after V lost 5 bases and J lost 12 bases. Germline CDR1 is SGHVS and CDR2 is FNYEAQ. The CDR3 region has the DNA TGTGCCAGCAGCCCCCCCGGGACAGGGATAAACACCTTC. The encoded protein is CASSPPGTGINTF.

In this sample, this clone turned up once. CDR3 residues: CACPGTSQTGELFF. Here the CDR3 DNA reads TGTGCCTGCCCCGGGACTTCCCAGACCGGGGAGCTGTTTTTT. This sequence joins TRBV30 and TRBJ2-2; maybe TRBD2 (6 bases). The CDR3 runs 14 residues. V was clipped by 6 bases and J by 5 bases, with 16 bases between them. In germline, CDR1 is GTSNPN, CDR2 SVGIG (reference sequence).

This sequence joins TRBV12-5 and TRBJ2-3; TRBD2 matches 8 bases. Germline loops: CDR1 LGHNT, CDR2 FRNRAP. J was trimmed by 5 bases and V by 2 bases; bases with no gene match: 6. This CDR3 contains 15 residues. The CDR3 loop reads CASGLREGRVDTQYF. DNA of the CDR3: TGTGCTAGTGGTTTGCGGGAGGGCCGTGTAGATACGCAGTATTTT.

A note on this clone: Other DNA sequences in the sample encode the same CDR3. CDR3 sequence: CASSLDRGQETQYF. CDR3 nucleotide sequence: TGTGCCAGCAGCTTAGATCGGGGCCAAGAGACCCAGTACTTC. The rearrangement links TRBV7-2 to TRBJ2-5; D is perhaps TRBD2 (5 bases). The CDR3 runs to 14 residues. Per germline, CDR1 SGHTA and CDR2 FQGNSA. Trimming stripped 1 base from V and 1 base from J, with 7 bases between.

The chain is built from TRBV19 and TRBJ2-3; weak D call: TRBD2 (8 bases). Germline CDR1 reads LNHDA; CDR2 reads SQIVND (reference sequence). The V end lost 5 bases, the J end lost 4 bases, and 13 bases lay between the germline ends. CDR3 length equals 14 residues. CDR3 residues: CASSRSGTADTQYF. The CDR3 coding sequence is TGTGCCAGTAGTCGTAGCGGGACAGCAGATACGCAGTATTTT.

CDR3 amino acids: CASNTGVNTEAFF. The CDR3 DNA reads TGTGCCAGCAATACAGGGGTGAACACTGAAGCTTTCTTT. The chain uses TRBV6-1 and TRBJ1-1, with TRBD1 identical over 7 bases. CDR1 MNHNS and CDR2 SASEGT come from the germline V gene. The CDR3 has 13 residues. The V gene end was trimmed by 7 bases and the J gene end by 0 bases; junction bases not matched to a gene: 2.

This clone has more than one count but fewer than ten. V usage is TRBV6-5 and J usage is TRBJ1-2, with a weak D call TRBD1 (5 bases). CDR3 length: 14 amino acids. V shed 8 bases and J shed 2 bases, with 15 bases lying between them. Per germline, CDR1 MNHEY and CDR2 SVGAGI. This CDR3 is CASQAGGGNYGYTF. In nucleotides, the CDR3 is TGTGCCAGCCAGGCGGGGGGTGGAAACTATGGCTACACCTTC.

The rearrangement joins TRBV20-1 to TRBJ2-7; perhaps TRBD1 as D (6 bases). The ends were cut back, 7 bases at V and 4 bases at J, with 11 bases in the middle. The V gene's germline CDR1 is DFQATT and CDR2 SNEGSKA (reference sequence). The CDR3 covers 11 residues. CDR3 in DNA: TGCAGTGGGTCAGGGGTTTACGAGCAGTACTTC. As protein: CSGSGVYEQYF.

This chain uses TRBV9 with TRBJ2-1; 12 bases match TRBD2. CDR1 and CDR2 from the germline V gene are SGDLS and YYNGEE. This CDR3 has 14 residues. V lost 4 bases, J lost 6 bases, and 2 bases stayed unmatched. The CDR3 sequence: CASSPGLAGNEQFF. Written as DNA, the CDR3 is TGTGCCAGCAGCCCGGGACTAGCGGGCAATGAGCAGTTCTTC.

This chain links TRBV6-5 with TRBJ1-2, with 7 bases identical to TRBD1. Germline V gene data show CDR1 as MNHEY and CDR2 as SVGAGI. V gave up 4 bases and J gave up 0 bases; unmatched junction bases: 5. The CDR3 has 15 amino acids. The CDR3 is CASSWTGNTNYGYTF. The DNA for the CDR3 is TGTGCCAGCAGTTGGACAGGAAATACTAACTATGGCTACACCTTC.

The chain uses TRBV7-2 and TRBJ1-4; 7 bases match TRBD1. Looked up from germline, CDR1 is SGHTA and CDR2 is FQGNSA. The V and J ends lost 5 bases and 6 bases, in that order; junction bases with no gene match: 6. The CDR3 runs 14 residues. This chain's CDR3 is CASSPRGQYEKLFF. CDR3 in DNA: TGTGCCAGCAGCCCCCGGGGACAGTATGAAAAACTGTTTTTT. Complete variable domain (other parts from reference TRBV7-2 and TRBJ1-4): GAGVSQSPSNKVTEKGKDVELRCDPISGHTALYWYRQSLGQGLEFLIYFQGNSAPDKSGLPSDRFSAERTGGSVSTLTIQRTQQEDSAVYLCASSPRGQYEKLFFGSGTQLSVL.

The chain links TRBV9 to TRBJ2-7; possible D gene TRBD1, 6 bases. V lost 4 bases and J lost 3, with 14 bases in between. This CDR3 is built from 14 residues. In germline, CDR1 is SGDLS, CDR2 YYNGEE. The CDR3 DNA is TGTGCCAGCAGCCCTTGGGGACACAACTACGAGCAGTACTTC. This sequence encodes CASSPWGHNYEQYF.

V and J are TRBV27 and TRBJ2-7; weak D call: TRBD1 (6 bases). The CDR3 consists of 14 residues. The germline V gene encodes CDR1 MNHEY and CDR2 SMNVEV (reference sequence). The ends were cut back, 8 bases at V and 5 bases at J, with 19 bases in the middle. CDR3 amino acids: CASSLRWGQNEQYF. DNA of the CDR3: TGTGCCAGCTCCTTACGTTGGGGGCAGAACGAGCAGTACTTC.

The chain uses TRBV28 and TRBJ2-1; D unclear. Germline assignment: CDR1 MDHEN and CDR2 SYDVKM. CDR3 size: 17 residues. With 5 bases removed from V and 2 bases from J, the gap between germline ends came to 19 bases. The CDR3 sequence: CASSTISRRITYNEQFF. As DNA, the CDR3 is TGTGCCAGCAGTACGATAAGTCGCAGGATCACCTACAATGAGCAGTTCTTC.

The chain carries TRBV29-1 and TRBJ2-3; 8 positions agree with TRBD1. This CDR3 is built from 16 residues. V was clipped by 4 bases and J by 5 bases; unmatched bases: 14. Germline V lookup: CDR1 SQVTM, CDR2 ANQGSEA. This chain's CDR3 is CSVGGGRGQGGDTQYF. CDR3 nucleotide sequence: TGCAGCGTTGGCGGAGGCAGGGGGCAGGGTGGAGATACGCAGTATTTT.

The CDR3 sequence is CASSLGSGLAGTYEQYF. The CDR3 bases are TGTGCCAGCAGCCTAGGGTCTGGTTTAGCGGGGACCTACGAGCAGTACTTC. The V call is TRBV7-2, the J call TRBJ2-7, with TRBD2 matching over 8 bases. Looked up from germline, CDR1 is SGHTA and CDR2 is FQGNSA. Trimming removed 5 bases from V and 2 bases from J; junction bases left unmatched: 14. The CDR3 loop spans 17 amino acids.

The V gene is TRBV6-1, the J gene TRBJ2-7, with D possibly TRBD2 on 5 matching bases. Germline V gives CDR1 MNHNS, CDR2 SASEGT. The CDR3 is 12 residues long. Trimming stripped 10 bases from V and 3 bases from J, with 13 bases between. The CDR3 loop is CATSGLNYEQYF. CDR3 nucleotides: TGTGCCACCTCAGGACTGAACTACGAGCAGTACTTC.

V gene TRBV7-2 combines with J gene TRBJ2-3; 9 bases fit TRBD2. CDR1 is SGHTA, CDR2 FQGNSA, per germline. Trimming at V came to 5 bases and at J to 6 bases, leaving 9 bases not matched to a gene. This CDR3 is 15 amino acids long. CDR3 sequence (DNA): TGTGCCAGCAGCCCTGGTAGCGGGAGACGTGATACGCAGTATTTT. Residues: CASSPGSGRRDTQYF.